This T cell receptor (beta chain) is drawn from a study of blood T cell repertoires in COVID-19. In the original workflow: Nucleated cell number was recorded as an estimate derived from reference gene primer amplification. Measured with immunoSEQ multiplex PCR; TCRdb has only the in-frame clones, and not every one. The V and J calls and clone size come from that table; D and trimming were worked out from the DNA. The table includes over 300,000 clones, approximately 89% detected once. The age range of participants was about 18 to 90 years, with residence in roughly 25 US areas. All recovered Cohort 3 donors got two negative PCRs, got clearance, or saw symptom resolution. This clone showed up just a few times. Germline loops: CDR1 SEHNR, CDR2 FQNEAQ (reference sequence). The ends lost 5 bases at V and 2 bases at J; junction bases unmatched: 5. This CDR3 spans 17 amino acids.

The sequence came from a woman in her thirties or forties who had recovered from COVID-19. The specimen sequenced was PBMCs or T cells enriched from blood (not recorded which). V gene TRBV7-9 combines with J gene TRBJ2-3, with 15 bases lining up with TRBD2. The CDR3 protein is CASSIGLAGGNTDTQYF. DNA for the CDR3: TGTGCCAGCAGCATCGGACTAGCGGGGGGGAACACAGATACGCAGTATTTT. The complete variable domain, with remaining parts taken from reference TRBV7-9 and TRBJ2-3, reads DTGVSQNPRHKITKRGQNVTFRCDPISEHNRLYWYRQTLGQGPEFLTYFQNEAQLEKSRLLSDRFSAERPKGSFSTLEIQRTEQGDSAMYLCASSIGLAGGNTDTQYFGPGTRLTVL.